These 25 T cell receptor beta chains share one sample of origin, sequenced in a study of control samples from healthy donors and cancer patients. The assay was immunoSEQ multiplex PCR, and TCRdb's table has in-frame clones only and misses some. This sample has 150,000 to 160,000 clones, with 93% found just once. Sequences were obtained from blood. These TCRs come from a man aged 50-59 years in good health.

The genes are TRBV12-5 and TRBJ2-2; D uncertain. There are 16 residues in the CDR3. The germline V gene has CDR1 LGHNT and CDR2 FRNRAP. The germline V and J ends were trimmed by 5 bases and 1 base, with 14 bases remaining between them. In DNA form, the CDR3 reads TGTGCTAGTGGTCCCTATCACGGCAGGAACACCGGGGAGCTGTTTTTT. Translated: CASGPYHGRNTGELFF.

The rearrangement links TRBV5-1 to TRBJ1-4; 8 positions match TRBD1. Germline V gives CDR1 SGHRS, CDR2 YFSETQ. Trimming cost V 4 bases and J 2 bases; bases outside gene matches: 4. This CDR3 is built from 15 residues. CDR3 sequence: CASSTQGATNEKLFF. The CDR3 nucleotides are TGCGCCAGCAGCACCCAGGGGGCCACTAATGAAAAACTGTTTTTT.

The rearrangement uses TRBV11-2 and TRBJ2-5; 7 bases line up with TRBD1. Germline V gene lookup returns CDR1 SGHAT and CDR2 FQNNGV. This CDR3 has 14 amino acids. With 5 bases clipped from V and 10 bases from J, the junction kept 13 bases outside the gene matches. The CDR3 DNA is TGTGCCAGCAGCCCGGGGAACAGGGGATCGGGCCAGTACTTC. Translated, it gives CASSPGNRGSGQYF.

The chain is built from TRBV28 and TRBJ2-3, with D maybe TRBD2 (6 bases). V shed 3 bases and J shed 7 bases, with 17 bases lying between them. CDR1 and CDR2 (germline): MDHEN, SYDVKM. This CDR3 has 15 amino acids. In DNA form, the CDR3 reads TGTGCCAGCAGTTTTCGCGGGAAGGGGACGAATACGCAGTATTTT. Its translation is CASSFRGKGTNTQYF.

The chain couples TRBV27 to TRBJ2-7, with 11 bases aligning to TRBD1. The CDR3 covers 15 residues. J was trimmed by 2 bases and V by 2 bases; bases with no gene match: 2. Germline lookup yields CDR1 MNHEY and CDR2 SMNVEV (reference sequence). This CDR3 reads CASSLTGQGAYEQYF. For the CDR3, the DNA is TGTGCCAGCAGTTTAACGGGACAGGGGGCCTACGAGCAGTACTTC.

V usage is TRBV9 and J usage is TRBJ1-3; the match to TRBD1 covers 9 bases. Losses at the gene ends were 0 bases for V and 0 bases for J; bases not matched to a gene: 4. CDR3 length: 17 residues. Germline V gene lookup returns CDR1 SGDLS and CDR2 YYNGEE. CDR3 sequence (DNA): TGTGCCAGCAGCGTAGAGGGACAGGGCCTCTCTGGAAACACCATATATTTT. It is translated as CASSVEGQGLSGNTIYF. The full variable domain, completed using reference TRBV9 and TRBJ1-3, is DSGVTQTPKHLITATGQRVTLRCSPRSGDLSVYWYQQSLDQGLQFLIQYYNGEERAKGNILERFSAQQFPDLHSELNLSSLELGDSALYFCASSVEGQGLSGNTIYFGEGSWLTVV.

The chain has TRBV7-2 and TRBJ2-7; TRBD1 might be the D (6 bases). Trimming took off 3 bases at V and 3 bases at J, with 12 bases between the two ends. This CDR3 has 14 amino acids. From germline, CDR1 is SGHTA and CDR2 FQGNSA. The CDR3 DNA reads as TGTGCCAGCAGCTTCGAGACAGGCATCTACGAGCAGTACTTC. Its protein is CASSFETGIYEQYF.

V usage is TRBV4-1 and J usage is TRBJ1-5; D remains ambiguous. CDR1 and CDR2 (germline): MGHRA, YSYEKL. The CDR3 has 14 amino acids. V was shortened by 2 bases and J by 6 bases, with 11 bases between the two germline ends. In nucleotides, the CDR3 is TGCGCCAGCAGCCAAATCCGGACGGGTCAGCCCCAGCATTTT. Translated, it gives CASSQIRTGQPQHF.

The chain has TRBV6-5 and TRBJ2-4; 7 nucleotides agree with TRBD1. This CDR3 contains 14 residues. CDR1 and CDR2 from the germline V gene are MNHEY and SVGAGI. Trimming cost V 6 bases and J 4 bases; bases outside gene matches: 6. CDR3: CASRPPGQKNIQYF. The CDR3 nucleotides read TGTGCCAGCAGACCCCCGGGACAGAAAAACATTCAGTACTTC.

CDR3 sequence: CASSPRTGQPQHF. The DNA for the CDR3 is TGTGCCAGCAGCCCCCGAACTGGGCAGCCCCAGCATTTT. V usage is TRBV9 and J usage is TRBJ1-5, with D unresolved. The CDR3 sequence is 13 residues long. Germline lookup yields CDR1 SGDLS and CDR2 YYNGEE. Trimming removed 4 bases from V and 7 bases from J, with 12 bases in between.

This CDR3 reads CASSQGSGPNTEAFF. CDR3 in DNA: TGTGCCAGCAGCCAAGGTTCGGGCCCTAACACTGAAGCTTTCTTT. J is TRBJ1-1 and V is TRBV3-1 (or the pseudogene TRBV3-2), with no clear D. Germline-derived CDR1 and CDR2 are LGHDT and YNNKEL (reference sequence). The CDR3 covers 15 residues. V lost 1 base, J lost 2 bases, and 11 bases lay in between.

The CDR3 DNA reads as TGCGCCAGCAGCCAAATAACCACAGATACGCAGTATTTT. Translation gives CASSQITTDTQYF. J is TRBJ2-3 and V is TRBV4-1, with D unresolved. The germline V gene encodes CDR1 MGHRA and CDR2 YSYEKL. V shed 2 bases and J shed 2 bases, with 5 bases lying between them. CDR3 length: 13 residues.

The chain combines TRBV5-4 with TRBJ2-2; TRBD2 matches at 10 bases. The CDR3 has 17 residues. Germline V CDR1 and CDR2: SGHNT, YYREEE (reference sequence). Trimming removed 0 bases from V and 0 bases from J; junction bases left unmatched: 2. CDR3 region: CASSLAAGGSNTGELFF. CDR3 in DNA: TGTGCCAGCAGCTTGGCAGCGGGAGGGTCGAACACCGGGGAGCTGTTTTTT.

The chain carries TRBV15 and TRBJ1-2; 9 positions match TRBD1. The CDR3 length is 16 residues. Germline trimming cut 3 bases from V and 8 bases from J; bases unmatched to any gene: 13. Germline CDR1 is LNHNV and CDR2 is YYDKDF (reference sequence). CDR3: CATSSPRDREGEGYTF. The CDR3 region has the DNA TGTGCCACCAGCAGCCCCCGGGACAGGGAAGGGGAAGGCTACACCTTC.

The chain links TRBV15 to TRBJ1-1; possible D gene TRBD1, 6 bases. The length of the CDR3 is 14 residues. Germline CDR1 LNHNV, CDR2 YYDKDF (reference sequence). Deletions cut 4 bases from V and 1 base from J, with 10 bases between. CDR3: CATSKGQTNTEAFF. Here the CDR3 DNA reads TGTGCCACCAGCAAGGGACAAACGAACACTGAAGCTTTCTTT.

CDR3 sequence (DNA): TGTGCCAGCAGCGACGGTTTGAACACTGAAGCTTTCTTT. Encoded protein: CASSDGLNTEAFF. V usage is TRBV5-6 and J usage is TRBJ1-1; no firm D call. The CDR3 runs 13 residues. Trimming removed 4 bases at V and 0 bases at J, with 7 bases between. Germline values: CDR1 SGHDT, CDR2 YYEEEE.

The chain joins TRBV6-5 to TRBJ2-7; D is perhaps TRBD2 (6 bases). The length of the CDR3 is 15 residues. V dropped 3 bases and J dropped 0 bases, with 12 bases sitting between them. Germline-derived CDR1 and CDR2 are MNHEY and SVGAGI. CDR3 in DNA: TGTGCCAGCAGTTATGGGAGGCCCAGCTCCTACGAGCAGTACTTC. Translating gives CASSYGRPSSYEQYF.

This clone was detected only a few times. In the same sample, other DNA sequences code for this CDR3. The V and J genes are TRBV5-1 and TRBJ1-1, with unresolved D. Germline values: CDR1 SGHRS, CDR2 YFSETQ. This CDR3 spans 14 amino acids. Trimming took 0 bases from V and 1 from J, leaving 7 bases between them. The CDR3 nucleotides are TGCGCCAGCAGCTTGGCCCAGACGAACACTGAAGCTTTCTTT. This codes for CASSLAQTNTEAFF.

The chain combines TRBV12-3 or TRBV12-4 with TRBJ2-7, with 8 bases identical to TRBD1. V shed 5 bases, J shed 2 bases, and the junction held 2 bases outside the gene matches. CDR3 length: 13 residues. The CDR3 protein is CASSPGGAYEQYF. The CDR3 coding sequence is TGTGCCAGCAGTCCAGGGGGCGCCTACGAGCAGTACTTC.

The chain couples TRBV28 to TRBJ2-3; a possible D gene is TRBD1 (5 bases). Trimming took off 2 bases at V and 2 bases at J, with 8 bases between the two ends. Germline-derived CDR1 and CDR2 are MDHEN and SYDVKM. This CDR3 spans 14 amino acids. The CDR3 sequence is CASSLTQATDTQYF. The CDR3 coding sequence is TGTGCCAGCAGTTTAACACAGGCCACAGATACGCAGTATTTT.

The chain is built from TRBV18 and TRBJ1-1; TRBD1 aligns across 9 bases. J gave up 4 bases and V 6 bases, and 6 bases lay outside the gene matches. The CDR3 spans 14 residues. Germline CDR1 reads KGHSH; CDR2 reads LQKENI. This CDR3 is CASSQDRGGTEAFF. DNA for the CDR3: TGTGCCAGCTCTCAGGACAGGGGCGGCACTGAAGCTTTCTTT.

The rearrangement links TRBV5-1 to TRBJ1-6; D is possibly TRBD1 (6 bases). The V and J ends lost 0 bases and 10 bases respectively, with 17 bases between them. Germline loops: CDR1 SGHRS, CDR2 YFSETQ. The CDR3 extends over 16 amino acids. CDR3 sequence: CASSLDARGKESPLHF. The CDR3 DNA reads TGCGCCAGCAGCTTGGACGCCAGGGGAAAAGAATCACCCCTCCACTTT. Filled out from reference TRBV5-1 and TRBJ1-6, the complete variable domain reads KAGVTQTPRYLIKTRGQQVTLSCSPISGHRSVSWYQQTPGQGLQFLFEYFSETQRNKGNFPGRFSGRQFSNSRSEMNVSTLELGDSALYLCASSLDARGKESPLHFGNGTRLTVT.

The genes are TRBV13 and TRBJ2-7; 11 nucleotides line up with TRBD2. Looked up from germline, CDR1 is PRHDT and CDR2 is FYEKMQ (reference sequence). The CDR3 length is 16 residues. Unmatched junction bases numbered 6, after V lost 5 bases and J lost 0 bases. The CDR3 DNA reads TGTGCCAGCAGCCATCCCGGGACTAGCGGCTCCTACGAGCAGTACTTC. This translates into CASSHPGTSGSYEQYF.

The V gene is TRBV7-9, the J gene TRBJ1-2; possibly TRBD1 for D (6 bases). Germline values: CDR1 SEHNR, CDR2 FQNEAQ (reference sequence). Trimming pared 5 bases from V and 7 bases from J, leaving 23 bases between. The CDR3 has 16 amino acids. The CDR3 region has the DNA TGTGCCAGCAGCCCGGCCGGGGGCAGGGCGGTCACTGGCTACACCTTC. The encoded protein is CASSPAGGRAVTGYTF.

The chain couples TRBV19 to TRBJ1-5; unclear D gene. CDR1 is LNHDA, CDR2 SQIVND, per germline (reference sequence). This CDR3 is 15 amino acids long. The V end lost 4 bases, the J end lost 4 bases, and 14 bases lay between the germline ends. CDR3 loop: CASSSRRLGNQPQHF. The CDR3 DNA reads as TGTGCCAGTAGTAGTAGACGGCTTGGAAATCAGCCCCAGCATTTT.